The 32 T cell receptor beta chains below all came from one sample that was sequenced in a study of T cells in Graves' hyperthyroidism and ophthalmopathy. Amplification targeted TCR beta CDR3 regions from RNA transcripts. With the HTBI primer set, the TCR CDR3 went through a first round of RT-PCR. TCRdb re-called the multiplex PCR reads through MiXCR, storing one row per CDR3 protein. This sample has over 250,000 distinct CDR3 sequences, with less than 30% found just once. Input material: blood. The receptors originated from a man aged 40-49 years with Graves' hyperthyroidism that later progressed to Graves' ophthalmopathy.

The sample holds many counts of this clonotype. The chain recombines TRBV5-1 with TRBJ1-2; the D is unclear. There are 13 residues in the CDR3. Germline CDR1 is SGHRS and CDR2 is YFSETQ. The V end was cut by 2 bases, the J end by 4 bases, with 9 bases between. CDR3 sequence: CASSLEFGYGYTF. Written as DNA, the CDR3 is TGCGCCAGCAGCTTAGAGTTTGGCTATGGCTACACCTTC.

The rearrangement links TRBV28 to TRBJ2-7, with 12 bases aligning to TRBD2. With 4 bases clipped from V and 3 bases from J, the junction kept 10 bases outside the gene matches. Germline V CDR1 and CDR2: MDHEN, SYDVKM. The CDR3 spans 17 residues. The CDR3 sequence is CASSSLRTSGTGYEQYF. For the CDR3, the DNA is TGTGCCAGCAGTTCCCTCCGGACTAGCGGGACAGGCTACGAGCAGTACTTC.

This clonotype was observed at least ten times. The genes are TRBV28 and TRBJ2-5; 11 nucleotides align to TRBD2. Germline V gene sequence: CDR1 MDHEN, CDR2 SYDVKM. The CDR3 contains 19 residues. Unmatched junction bases numbered 21, after V lost 6 bases and J lost 6 bases. The CDR3 region has the DNA TGTGCCAGCAGGTCACTTAGCGGGAGGGCCGGAGGTGGATTGAAGACCCAGTACTTC. It encodes CASRSLSGRAGGGLKTQYF.

This clonotype was observed many times. The chain is built from TRBV29-1 and TRBJ1-5; weak D call: TRBD1 (5 bases). V was clipped by 8 bases and J by 0 bases, with 20 bases between them. CDR1 and CDR2 (germline): SQVTM, ANQGSEA. The CDR3 extends over 16 amino acids. The CDR3 spells CSPISPGHFSNQPQHF. The CDR3 nucleotides are TGCAGCCCTATTAGTCCAGGACACTTTAGCAATCAGCCCCAGCATTTT.

Many counts were recorded for this clonotype. The genes are TRBV6-1 and TRBJ1-5, with D uncertain. The CDR3 totals 15 residues. Trimming took 6 bases from V and 3 from J, leaving 15 bases between them. CDR1 is MNHNS and CDR2 is SASEGT in the germline V gene. CDR3 bases: TGTGCCAGCAGCGATACCCGGGCGTCCAATCAGCCCCAGCATTTT. Residues: CASSDTRASNQPQHF.

This clonotype has ten or more counts. The CDR3 region has the DNA TGCGCCAGCATAGTCACGAACACCGGGGAGCTGTTTTTT. This gives the protein CASIVTNTGELFF. The V call is TRBV10-2, the J call TRBJ2-2; D is unresolved. V was pared by 7 bases and J by 0 bases, with 6 bases between. CDR1 WSHSY and CDR2 SAAADI come from the germline V gene. There are 13 residues in the CDR3.

Many counts were recorded for this clonotype. This chain joins TRBV3-1 and TRBJ2-7, with 9 nucleotides matching TRBD2. With 0 bases clipped from V and 13 bases from J, the junction kept 7 bases outside the gene matches. This CDR3 is 13 amino acids long. Germline-derived CDR1 and CDR2 are LGHDT and YNNKEL (reference sequence). The CDR3 DNA follows: TGTGCCAGCAGCCAAGATCTTGGGACTAGCTTATACTTC. It yields the protein CASSQDLGTSLYF.

This clonotype came up many times. This rearrangement joins TRBV20-1 to TRBJ1-5; D remains ambiguous. Germline CDR1 DFQATT, CDR2 SNEGSKA (reference sequence). This CDR3 comprises 13 residues. V lost 6 bases and J lost 4, with 13 bases in between. The CDR3 reads CSAENGRNQPQHF. The CDR3 DNA reads as TGCAGTGCGGAAAATGGCCGGAATCAGCCCCAGCATTTT.

This clonotype was seen more than once but under ten times. The rearrangement joins TRBV6-1 to TRBJ2-5; the D call may be TRBD1 or TRBD2 (5 bases each). V was cut by 2 bases and J by 4 bases, with 11 bases left in between. From germline, CDR1 is MNHNS and CDR2 SASEGT. The CDR3 has 14 residues. This CDR3 is CASSEYGAAETQYF. In DNA form, the CDR3 reads TGTGCCAGCAGTGAATACGGGGCGGCAGAGACCCAGTACTTC.

In its sample, this clonotype was seen many times. V usage is TRBV9 and J usage is TRBJ1-1; D possibly corresponds to TRBD1 (5 bases). The ends were cut back, 0 bases at V and 6 bases at J, with 15 bases in the middle. Per the germline V gene, CDR1 is SGDLS and CDR2 is YYNGEE. There are 15 residues in the CDR3. The CDR3 protein is CASSVDPGGDSEAFF. The CDR3 coding sequence is TGTGCCAGCAGCGTAGACCCGGGGGGGGACTCTGAAGCTTTCTTT. The variable domain in full, with the rest retrieved from reference TRBV9 and TRBJ1-1, is DSGVTQTPKHLITATGQRVTLRCSPRSGDLSVYWYQQSLDQGLQFLIQYYNGEERAKGNILERFSAQQFPDLHSELNLSSLELGDSALYFCASSVDPGGDSEAFFGQGTRLTVV.

In DNA, the CDR3 is TGTGCCAGCAGGACAGGGGAACAGGGGGTCCAAAATAGCAATCAGCCCCAGCATTTT. It yields the protein CASRTGEQGVQNSNQPQHF. The chain links TRBV6-4 to TRBJ1-5; TRBD1 aligns across 8 bases. The CDR3 sequence is 19 residues long. CDR1 is MRHNA, CDR2 SNTAGT, per germline. The V and J ends lost 6 bases and 0 bases, in that order; junction bases with no gene match: 16.

The table lists this clonotype with many counts. The rearrangement joins TRBV6-1 to TRBJ1-1; D gene ambiguous. Per the germline V gene, CDR1 is MNHNS and CDR2 is SASEGT. CDR3 size: 14 residues. The V and J ends lost 5 bases and 4 bases respectively, with 14 bases between them. CDR3 amino acids: CASSRSWRGTEAFF. CDR3 nucleotides: TGTGCCAGCAGTCGGTCATGGCGAGGCACTGAAGCTTTCTTT.

This clonotype was seen repeatedly, ten times or more. V usage is TRBV18 and J usage is TRBJ1-5, with 7 bases lining up with TRBD1. The germline V gene encodes CDR1 KGHSH and CDR2 LQKENI. This CDR3 comprises 13 residues. J was trimmed by 4 bases and V by 8 bases; bases with no gene match: 5. CDR3 nucleotides: TGTGCCAGCAGCCCGGGACAGAATCAGCCCCAGCATTTT. Translating it yields CASSPGQNQPQHF. The entire variable domain, with the rest obtained from reference TRBV18 and TRBJ1-5, is as follows: NAGVMQNPRHLVRRRGQEARLRCSPMKGHSHVYWYRQLPEEGLKFMVYLQKENIIDESGMPKERFSAEFPKEGPSILRIQQVVRGDSAAYFCASSPGQNQPQHFGDGTRLSIL.

This clonotype was found a few times. This chain uses TRBV12-3 or TRBV12-4 with TRBJ2-7, with D maybe TRBD2 (5 bases). V lost 3 bases to trimming and J lost 2 bases, with 11 bases between them. The CDR3 sequence is 14 residues long. In nucleotides, the CDR3 is TGTGCCAGCAGTTTTAGACCCGGGACCTACGAGCAGTACTTC. Protein: CASSFRPGTYEQYF.

This clonotype was seen only once. The chain uses TRBV28 and TRBJ2-7; D remains unclear. The CDR3 runs to 14 residues. Trimming cost V 3 bases and J 6 bases, with 15 bases left between them. CDR1 is MDHEN, CDR2 SYDVKM, per germline. The CDR3 loop reads CASSFVTTFSEQYF. The CDR3 region has the DNA TGTGCCAGCAGTTTCGTTACAACTTTCTCCGAGCAGTACTTC.

This clonotype was detected many times. J is TRBJ2-7 and V is TRBV29-1, with 7 bases aligning to TRBD2. The CDR3 runs to 13 residues. J was trimmed by 4 bases and V by 6 bases; bases with no gene match: 9. Germline V gene sequence: CDR1 SQVTM, CDR2 ANQGSEA. The CDR3 is CSVTRRGGYEQYF. The CDR3 DNA follows: TGCAGCGTCACCCGTCGCGGGGGATACGAGCAGTACTTC.

This clonotype was found many times. The CDR3 DNA sequence: TGTGCCAGCAGCTCAGGGGGAACCGGGGAGCTGTTTTTT. Translating it yields CASSSGGTGELFF. V is TRBV7-9 and J is TRBJ2-2, with TRBD1 matching over 7 bases. There are 13 residues in the CDR3. V gave up 4 bases and J gave up 5 bases; unmatched junction bases: 1. The germline gives CDR1 SEHNR, CDR2 FQNEAQ (reference sequence).

As for this clonotype: Just one base apart from a much larger clone, this may be a read error. J is TRBJ2-7 and V is TRBV27; 9 bases fit TRBD2. From germline, CDR1 is MNHEY and CDR2 SMNVEV (reference sequence). The CDR3 is made up of 14 amino acids. The CDR3 spells CASSSGGRAYDQYF. CDR3 nucleotides: TGTGCCAGCAGTTCGGGCGGGAGGGCCTACGATCAGTACTTC.

This clonotype was picked up many times. This rearrangement joins TRBV25-1 to TRBJ1-1, with a possible D match to TRBD1 (6 bases). Germline CDR1 is MGHDK and CDR2 is SYGVNS. V gave up 1 base and J gave up 5 bases, with 8 bases separating them. The CDR3 is 13 residues long. The CDR3, as DNA: TGTGCCAGCAGTGAATGGACAGATACTGAAGCTTTCTTT. Translating gives CASSEWTDTEAFF.

This clonotype was observed at least ten times. The genes are TRBV13 and TRBJ2-5; D may be TRBD2 (5 bases). Per germline, CDR1 PRHDT and CDR2 FYEKMQ (reference sequence). The CDR3 is 13 amino acids. The CDR3 coding sequence is TGTGCTTCGAGCGGCCAGAATGGAGAGACCCAGTACTTC. It codes for CASSGQNGETQYF. The variable domain in full, completed from reference TRBV13 and TRBJ2-5, reads AAGVIQSPRHLIKEKRETATLKCYPIPRHDTVYWYQQGPGQDPQFLISFYEKMQSDKGSIPDRFSAQQFSDYHSELNMSSLELGDSALYFCASSGQNGETQYFGPGTRLLVL.

This clonotype was seen at least ten times. The chain has TRBV6-2 or TRBV6-3 and TRBJ2-4; D call uncertain. The CDR3 contains 12 residues. Trimming removed 6 bases from V and 6 bases from J, with 9 bases in between. Germline V CDR1 and CDR2: MNHEY, SVGEGT. In nucleotides, the CDR3 is TGTGCCAGCAGCCTAGGTGGAAACATTCAGTACTTC. Translation: CASSLGGNIQYF.

CDR3 loop: CASSWTGARAYEQYF. In DNA, the CDR3 is TGTGCCAGCAGTTGGACAGGGGCTCGAGCCTACGAGCAGTACTTC. The chain recombines TRBV12-3 or TRBV12-4 with TRBJ2-7; 9 nucleotides agree with TRBD1. The V segment lost 4 bases and the J segment 2 bases; nucleotides outside the gene matches: 6. This CDR3 spans 15 amino acids.

This clonotype was seen many times. The chain employs TRBV29-1 and TRBJ2-5, with TRBD1 identical over 8 bases. Trimming took 5 bases from V and 2 from J; bases not matched to a gene: 4. Germline CDR1 is SQVTM and CDR2 is ANQGSEA. This CDR3 region has 13 residues. CDR3 sequence reads: CSVLGTGQETQYF. Here the CDR3 DNA reads TGCAGCGTTCTCGGGACAGGACAAGAGACCCAGTACTTC.

This clonotype was picked up many times. J is TRBJ1-3 and V is TRBV10-3; D unclear. CDR1 and CDR2 from the germline V gene are ENHRY and SYGVKD. V gave up 6 bases and J gave up 3 bases, with 9 bases separating them. The CDR3 runs 13 residues. For the CDR3, the DNA is TGTGCCATCAGCGCCACCCTTGGAAACACCATATATTTT. Amino acids: CAISATLGNTIYF.

In its sample, this clonotype was seen many times. V usage is TRBV5-1 and J usage is TRBJ2-7, with TRBD2 as a possible D gene (6 bases). Trimming took off 2 bases at V and 4 bases at J, with 13 bases between the two ends. The germline V gene encodes CDR1 SGHRS and CDR2 YFSETQ. This CDR3 contains 14 residues. CDR3 DNA sequence: TGCGCCAGCAGCTTAACGGGAGAGGCGTACGAGCAGTACTTC. Translating it yields CASSLTGEAYEQYF.

This clonotype was observed at least ten times. V gene TRBV20-1 combines with J gene TRBJ1-2, with TRBD1 identical over 7 bases. Looked up from germline, CDR1 is DFQATT and CDR2 is SNEGSKA (reference sequence). This CDR3 comprises 13 residues. V dropped 0 bases and J dropped 6; count of bases not matched to a gene: 4. This CDR3 reads CSAREDRLNGYTF. The CDR3 coding sequence is TGCAGTGCTAGAGAGGACAGGTTAAATGGCTACACCTTC.

The table lists this clonotype with many counts. This rearrangement joins TRBV24-1 to TRBJ2-7; 11 nucleotides align to TRBD2. The ends lost 7 bases at V and 1 base at J; junction bases unmatched: 2. The V gene's germline CDR1 is KGHDR and CDR2 SFDVKD. The CDR3 is 14 amino acids. The CDR3 here is CATRLAGGSYEQYF. CDR3 coding DNA: TGTGCCACCAGGCTAGCGGGAGGTTCCTACGAGCAGTACTTC.

The J gene is TRBJ1-2, the V gene TRBV6-2 or TRBV6-3; 8 bases are shared with TRBD1. This CDR3 contains 15 residues. After removal of 5 bases from V and 4 bases from J, the junction contained 9 bases not matched to a gene. Per germline, CDR1 MNHEY and CDR2 SVGEGT. For the CDR3, the DNA is TGTGCCAGCAGTCCACTTGGACAGGGCGTCTATGGCTACACCTTC. It is translated as CASSPLGQGVYGYTF.

In this sample, this clonotype turned up many times. The chain combines TRBV27 with TRBJ2-7; 10 bases fit TRBD1. The CDR3 is made up of 14 amino acids. The germline V gene encodes CDR1 MNHEY and CDR2 SMNVEV (reference sequence). The V gene end was trimmed by 4 bases and the J gene end by 7 bases; junction bases not matched to a gene: 7. CDR3 amino acids: CASSWGTGDFEQYF. The CDR3 bases are TGTGCCAGCAGTTGGGGGACAGGGGATTTTGAGCAGTACTTC.

This clonotype showed up many times. The chain joins TRBV6-1 to TRBJ2-2, with 7 bases matching TRBD2. V trimming: 2 bases; J trimming: 3 bases; junction bases outside the gene matches: 3. The CDR3 is made up of 15 amino acids. Per germline, CDR1 MNHNS and CDR2 SASEGT. In DNA, the CDR3 is TGTGCCAGCAGTGAATGGGGAGGGTACACCGGGGAGCTGTTTTTT. Encoded protein: CASSEWGGYTGELFF.

This clonotype was counted at least ten times. The V call is TRBV7-9, the J call TRBJ2-7; D may be TRBD2 (7 bases). Germline V gene data show CDR1 as SEHNR and CDR2 as FQNEAQ (reference sequence). V lost 5 bases and J 4 bases, leaving 18 bases between the germline ends. The CDR3 loop spans 15 amino acids. In DNA form, the CDR3 reads TGTGCCAGCAGCCCCCACTCGGGGGGCAAGTACGAGCAGTACTTC. This sequence encodes CASSPHSGGKYEQYF.

This clonotype was counted ten times or more. The V gene is TRBV6-8, the J gene TRBJ2-5; D tentatively reads TRBD1 or TRBD2 (5 bases each). The V end was cut by 6 bases, the J end by 7 bases, with 9 bases between. Germline CDR1 is MNHGY and CDR2 is SAAAGT. This CDR3 spans 11 amino acids. CDR3 residues: CASRLRGTQYF. The CDR3 DNA sequence: TGTGCCAGCAGACTGAGGGGGACCCAGTACTTC.